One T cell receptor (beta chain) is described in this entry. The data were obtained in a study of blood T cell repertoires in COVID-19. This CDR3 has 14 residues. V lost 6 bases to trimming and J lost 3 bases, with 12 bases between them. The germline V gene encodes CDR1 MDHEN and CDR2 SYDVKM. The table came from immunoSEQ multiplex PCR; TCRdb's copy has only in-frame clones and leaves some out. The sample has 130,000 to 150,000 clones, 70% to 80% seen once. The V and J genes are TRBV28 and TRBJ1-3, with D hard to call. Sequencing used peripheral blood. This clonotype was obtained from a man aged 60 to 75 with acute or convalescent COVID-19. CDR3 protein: CASSSRLVGNTIYF. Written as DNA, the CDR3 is TGTGCCAGCAGCTCGAGATTAGTTGGAAACACCATATATTTT.